Each of the 14 T cell receptor beta chains below was sequenced from the same sample in a study of blood T cell repertoires in COVID-19. TCRdb keeps only in-frame clones here, not all; method: immunoSEQ multiplex PCR. The sample has 130,000 to 150,000 clones; approximately 85% are singletons. Sequencing was carried out using peripheral blood. The receptors here all came from a woman in her fifties or sixties with COVID-19, enrolled during active disease.

V gene TRBV11-2 combines with J gene TRBJ2-1, with 16 bases fitting TRBD2. CDR3 length: 16 residues. Trimming cost V 1 base and J 12 bases; bases outside gene matches: 6. CDR1 and CDR2 (germline): SGHAT, FQNNGV. The CDR3 here is CASSLVGTSGGALQFF. CDR3 DNA sequence: TGTGCCAGCAGCTTAGTGGGGACTAGCGGGGGGGCGTTGCAGTTCTTC.

This clone was counted once. The genes are TRBV6-2 or TRBV6-3 and TRBJ2-7, with 9 bases identical to TRBD1. This CDR3 contains 14 residues. Germline CDR1 MNHEY, CDR2 SVGEGT. V was pared by 5 bases and J by 5 bases, with 7 bases of the junction left unmatched. The CDR3 spells CASSTPGQGHEQYF. The CDR3 DNA sequence: TGTGCCAGCAGTACACCGGGACAGGGACACGAGCAGTACTTC.

This chain connects TRBV27 to TRBJ1-6; TRBD1 agrees at 9 bases. The germline CDR1 and CDR2 sequences are MNHEY and SMNVEV (reference sequence). The V segment lost 3 bases and the J segment 6 bases; nucleotides outside the gene matches: 9. The length of the CDR3 is 17 residues. The CDR3 protein is CASSFLGQGLGNSPLHF. For the CDR3, the DNA is TGTGCCAGCAGTTTTCTAGGACAGGGGTTAGGTAATTCACCCCTCCACTTT.

This clone was recorded a few times. The chain has TRBV10-1 and TRBJ2-2, with 8 bases fitting TRBD1. The CDR3 has 17 residues. After removal of 3 bases from V and 3 bases from J, the junction contained 9 bases not matched to a gene. Germline CDR1 is WNHNN and CDR2 is SYGVQD (reference sequence). The CDR3 protein is CASSEVKQGVYTGELFF. The CDR3 bases are TGCGCCAGCAGTGAAGTCAAACAGGGGGTGTACACCGGGGAGCTGTTTTTT.

The chain uses TRBV19 and TRBJ2-5; 8 nucleotides align to TRBD2. Germline V lookup: CDR1 LNHDA, CDR2 SQIVND (reference sequence). CDR3 length: 14 amino acids. The V and J ends lost 6 bases and 5 bases, in that order; junction bases with no gene match: 8. DNA for the CDR3: TGTGCCAGTAGCCCACCGGGACTAGATGAGACCCAGTACTTC. Translated, it gives CASSPPGLDETQYF.

This clone is a singleton in its sample. V is TRBV4-1 and J is TRBJ1-2; D remains ambiguous. Trimming removed 0 bases from V and 1 base from J, with 9 bases in between. Germline CDR1 reads MGHRA; CDR2 reads YSYEKL. This CDR3 comprises 15 residues. CDR3 nucleotides: TGCGCCAGCAGCCAAGACCGGTACCTTAACTATGGCTACACCTTC. The encoded protein is CASSQDRYLNYGYTF.

The chain is built from TRBV4-3 and TRBJ2-7; D unresolved. Germline V gives CDR1 LGHNA, CDR2 YSLEER. V was clipped by 1 base and J by 1 base, with 11 bases between them. The CDR3 is 15 residues long. Here the CDR3 DNA reads TGCGCCAGCAGCCAAGGTCTAGTCAGTTCCTACGAGCAGTACTTC. Residues: CASSQGLVSSYEQYF.

The chain couples TRBV7-3 to TRBJ1-1; D might be TRBD1 (6 bases). V lost 5 bases and J 1 base, leaving 14 bases between the germline ends. This CDR3 is 15 amino acids long. The germline gives CDR1 SGHTA, CDR2 FQGTGA. CDR3 in amino acids: CASSLGTMGNTEAFF. The CDR3 bases are TGTGCCAGCAGCCTTGGGACAATGGGGAACACTGAAGCTTTCTTT.

The gene calls are TRBV2 and TRBJ2-3; D unclear. This CDR3 is built from 14 residues. The V gene lost 5 bases and the J gene lost 1 base, with 10 bases spanning the gap. Germline assignment: CDR1 SNHLY and CDR2 FYNNEI. CDR3 coding DNA: TGTGCCAGCAGTCTCGACTCCGGCACAGATACGCAGTATTTT. Protein product: CASSLDSGTDTQYF.

The CDR3 coding sequence is TGTGCCAGCGCCAGGGTTGACAACGAGCAGTACTTC. This sequence encodes CASARVDNEQYF. The chain is built from TRBV19 and TRBJ2-7; a possible D gene is TRBD1 (5 bases). Trimming took 9 bases from V and 5 from J, leaving 14 bases between them. CDR3 length equals 12 residues. In germline, CDR1 is LNHDA, CDR2 SQIVND (reference sequence).

The chain carries TRBV6-5 and TRBJ1-5; D not certain. The germline CDR1 and CDR2 sequences are MNHEY and SVGAGI. The CDR3 is made up of 14 amino acids. Between the trimmed V and J ends, which lost 0 bases and 7 bases, there was a span of 10 bases. The CDR3 nucleotides read TGTGCCAGCAGTTACTCGTCGGGTAGACAGCCCCAGCATTTT. Residues: CASSYSSGRQPQHF.

The chain employs TRBV7-9 and TRBJ1-2, with 7 nucleotides matching TRBD1. The CDR3 runs 17 residues. The trim removed 2 bases at V and 4 bases at J, leaving 13 bases unmatched. Germline V gene sequence: CDR1 SEHNR, CDR2 FQNEAQ (reference sequence). CDR3 amino acids: CASSLMSPGGSGYGYTF. The CDR3 region has the DNA TGTGCCAGCAGCTTAATGTCCCCAGGGGGTTCGGGCTATGGCTACACCTTC.

This sequence joins TRBV5-4 and TRBJ1-1; TRBD1 agrees at 9 bases. Germline CDR1 reads SGHNT; CDR2 reads YYREEE (reference sequence). The length of the CDR3 is 13 residues. V was pared by 6 bases and J by 11 bases, with 11 bases of the junction left unmatched. The CDR3 nucleotides are TGTGCCAGCATTCCCACAGGGGGCGATTACGCTTTCTTT. This codes for CASIPTGGDYAFF.

The V and J genes are TRBV19 and TRBJ1-2; TRBD1 matches 8 bases. CDR3 length: 14 amino acids. Germline CDR1 LNHDA, CDR2 SQIVND (reference sequence). The V and J ends lost 1 base and 4 bases, in that order; junction bases with no gene match: 2. Here the CDR3 DNA reads TGTGCCAGTAGTATAGGGGACAGGAGCTATGGCTACACCTTC. Its protein is CASSIGDRSYGYTF.